The 15 T cell receptor beta chains below come from one sample, sequenced in a study of blood T cell repertoires in COVID-19. The table came from immunoSEQ multiplex PCR; TCRdb's copy has only in-frame clones and leaves some out. The sample includes a few hundred thousand clones, about 84% of them seen just once. Sequenced input: peripheral blood. All receptors come from a human donor in a cohort sampled during active COVID-19.

The table lists this clone with a few counts. The CDR3 DNA reads as TGTGCCAGCAGCTTAGCCCTATATAGCAATCAGCCCCAGCATTTT. Amino acids: CASSLALYSNQPQHF. The rearrangement joins TRBV7-2 to TRBJ1-5; D is uncertain. The CDR3 length is 15 residues. Germline assignment: CDR1 SGHTA and CDR2 FQGNSA. V dropped 0 bases and J dropped 0 bases, with 6 bases sitting between them. The variable domain in full, with the rest retrieved from reference TRBV7-2 and TRBJ1-5, is GAGVSQSPSNKVTEKGKDVELRCDPISGHTALYWYRQSLGQGLEFLIYFQGNSAPDKSGLPSDRFSAERTGGSVSTLTIQRTQQEDSAVYLCASSLALYSNQPQHFGDGTRLSIL.

The chain joins TRBV10-3 to TRBJ2-3, with TRBD1 as a possible D gene (6 bases). V dropped 2 bases and J dropped 2 bases, with 20 bases sitting between them. The CDR3 loop spans 18 amino acids. The germline V gene has CDR1 ENHRY and CDR2 SYGVKD. CDR3 protein: CAISEQIGSWGPTDTQYF. The DNA for the CDR3 is TGTGCCATCAGTGAGCAGATAGGGAGTTGGGGGCCCACAGATACGCAGTATTTT.

The chain recombines TRBV11-2 with TRBJ1-2, with 9 bases matching TRBD1. Germline V gene sequence: CDR1 SGHAT, CDR2 FQNNGV. The length of the CDR3 is 16 residues. The ends lost 4 bases at V and 4 bases at J; junction bases unmatched: 10. Here the CDR3 reads CASSSLHGQGTYGYTF. The CDR3 DNA sequence: TGTGCCAGCAGCTCCCTTCACGGACAGGGGACCTATGGCTACACCTTC.

The V and J genes are TRBV10-2 and TRBJ2-7; 8 bases line up with TRBD2. CDR1 is WSHSY and CDR2 is SAAADI in the germline V gene. Losses at the gene ends were 6 bases for V and 0 bases for J; bases not matched to a gene: 7. The CDR3 is 15 residues long. The CDR3 spells CASRSGLANSYEQYF. CDR3 nucleotide sequence: TGCGCCAGCAGGAGTGGACTAGCAAACTCCTACGAGCAGTACTTC.

This chain connects TRBV4-3 to TRBJ2-3; D remains ambiguous. Germline values: CDR1 LGHNA, CDR2 YSLEER. CDR3 length: 15 residues. Trimming left V 0 bases short and J 7 bases short, with 14 bases between. The CDR3: CASSQDTLVANTQYF. DNA for the CDR3: TGCGCCAGCAGCCAAGATACCCTAGTTGCAAATACGCAGTATTTT.

The J gene is TRBJ1-1, the V gene TRBV28, with D unclear. With 3 bases removed from V and 1 base from J, the gap between germline ends came to 9 bases. From germline, CDR1 is MDHEN and CDR2 SYDVKM. This CDR3 contains 14 residues. The CDR3 here is CASSFRVGNTEAFF. In DNA form, the CDR3 reads TGTGCCAGCAGTTTTCGAGTCGGGAACACTGAAGCTTTCTTT.

This chain joins TRBV19 and TRBJ1-6, with a weak D call TRBD1 (5 bases). Germline values: CDR1 LNHDA, CDR2 SQIVND (reference sequence). The CDR3 contains 15 residues. V was clipped by 5 bases and J by 2 bases, with 10 bases between them. The CDR3 DNA reads as TGTGCCAGTAGTGCGCCGGGGGCCTATAATTCACCCCTCCACTTT. Translating gives CASSAPGAYNSPLHF.

This chain links TRBV6-5 with TRBJ2-6; no definite D call. This CDR3 comprises 15 residues. Looked up from germline, CDR1 is MNHEY and CDR2 is SVGAGI. With 5 bases removed from V and 0 bases from J, the gap between germline ends came to 8 bases. CDR3 DNA sequence: TGTGCCAGCAGTCTCCTAAGCTCTGGGGCCAACGTCCTGACTTTC. This gives the protein CASSLLSSGANVLTF.

The chain uses TRBV9 and TRBJ2-3, with TRBD1 as a possible D gene (6 bases). CDR3 length equals 12 residues. In germline, CDR1 is SGDLS, CDR2 YYNGEE. V was clipped by 0 bases and J by 11 bases, with 10 bases between them. CDR3 loop: CASSVGKGVQYF. CDR3 sequence (DNA): TGTGCCAGCAGCGTAGGGAAGGGGGTGCAGTATTTT. Using reference TRBV9 and TRBJ2-3 for the parts outside the CDR3, the full variable domain is DSGVTQTPKHLITATGQRVTLRCSPRSGDLSVYWYQQSLDQGLQFLIQYYNGEERAKGNILERFSAQQFPDLHSELNLSSLELGDSALYFCASSVGKGVQYFGPGTRLTVL.

The V gene is TRBV21-1, the J gene TRBJ2-5; the table's TRBD2 call for D was not verified on the DNA. TRBV21-1 represents a pseudogene. The CDR3 sequence is 17 residues long. The CDR3 protein is CASSKGSSGRHQETQYF. CDR3 DNA sequence: TGTGCCAGCAGCAAAGGAAGTAGCGGGAGACACCAAGAGACCCAGTACTTC.

This clone appeared once. This rearrangement joins TRBV29-1 to TRBJ1-1; 7 nucleotides line up with TRBD1. Germline CDR1 SQVTM, CDR2 ANQGSEA. V was pared by 7 bases and J by 3 bases, with 23 bases of the junction left unmatched. The CDR3 contains 18 residues. This CDR3 reads CSAAGENRRTGGYTEAFF. In nucleotides, the CDR3 is TGCAGCGCCGCAGGCGAAAACAGGAGGACAGGAGGGTACACTGAAGCTTTCTTT.

V usage is TRBV9 and J usage is TRBJ2-3; 9 nucleotides line up with TRBD2. The V gene end was trimmed by 3 bases and the J gene end by 8 bases; junction bases not matched to a gene: 13. CDR1 SGDLS and CDR2 YYNGEE come from the germline V gene. This CDR3 has 16 residues. The CDR3 bases are TGTGCCAGCAGCGGCTTAGGGGCGGGAGGGCCATCTACGCAGTATTTT. Encoded protein: CASSGLGAGGPSTQYF.

The CDR3 DNA sequence: TGTGCCAGCAGGCTGACAGGGAACACCGGGGAGCTGTTTTTT. Protein product: CASRLTGNTGELFF. The V call is TRBV5-4, the J call TRBJ2-2; D possibly corresponds to TRBD1 (6 bases). The CDR3 runs to 14 residues. Germline values: CDR1 SGHNT, CDR2 YYREEE (reference sequence). V was clipped by 5 bases and J by 1 base, with 9 bases between them.

The gene calls are TRBV19 and TRBJ1-2; D not certain. Trimming took off 3 bases at V and 7 bases at J, with 18 bases between the two ends. This CDR3 has 15 amino acids. The germline CDR1 and CDR2 sequences are LNHDA and SQIVND (reference sequence). The CDR3 protein is CASSIASLQGSGYTF. The CDR3 DNA follows: TGTGCCAGTAGTATTGCCAGTTTGCAAGGGAGTGGCTACACCTTC.

The chain couples TRBV29-1 to TRBJ2-5; D possibly corresponds to TRBD2 (6 bases). Trimming took 4 bases from V and 5 from J, leaving 8 bases between them. The CDR3 contains 11 residues. In germline, CDR1 is SQVTM, CDR2 ANQGSEA. This CDR3 is CSVGRVETQYF. The DNA for the CDR3 is TGCAGCGTTGGGAGGGTTGAGACCCAGTACTTC.